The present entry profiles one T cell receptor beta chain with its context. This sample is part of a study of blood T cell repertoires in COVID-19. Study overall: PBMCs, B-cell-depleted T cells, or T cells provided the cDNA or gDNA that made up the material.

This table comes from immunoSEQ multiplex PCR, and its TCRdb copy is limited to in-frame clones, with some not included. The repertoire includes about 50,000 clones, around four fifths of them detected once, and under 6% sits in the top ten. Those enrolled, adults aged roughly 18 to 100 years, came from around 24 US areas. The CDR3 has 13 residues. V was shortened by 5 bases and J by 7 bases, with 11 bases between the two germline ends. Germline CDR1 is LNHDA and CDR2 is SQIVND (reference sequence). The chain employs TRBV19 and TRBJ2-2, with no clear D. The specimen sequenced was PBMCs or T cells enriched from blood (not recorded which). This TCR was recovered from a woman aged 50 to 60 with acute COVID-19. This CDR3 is CASSEAALGELFF. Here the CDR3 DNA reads TGTGCCAGTAGTGAGGCAGCCCTCGGGGAGCTGTTTTTT.